Listed below are T cell receptor beta chains from one sample, sequenced in a study of blood T cell repertoires in COVID-19. Assay: immunoSEQ multiplex PCR; the TCRdb copy retains only in-frame clones and omits some. The table lists about 100,000 clones, approximately 80% of them singletons. Input material: peripheral blood. These receptors all stem from a man between 65 and 85 years old with active or convalescent COVID-19. Each CDR3 is given with its conserved first and last residue. A D gene is named only where the DNA matches it firmly. The size of a clone is reported for some rows only, either as once, few or many, or as a class for expanded clones.

CDR3 protein: CASSLGLAGGIQETQYF
CDR3 DNA: TGCGCCAGCAGCTTGGGACTAGCGGGGGGGATACAAGAGACCCAGTACTTC
clone size: NA
D gene: TRBD2
J gene: TRBJ2-5
V gene: TRBV5-1

CDR3 protein: CASSPGLAGGRSGELFF
CDR3 DNA: TGTGCCAGCAGCCCGGGACTCGCGGGGGGGCGGAGCGGGGAGCTGTTTTTT
clone size: NA
D gene: TRBD2
J gene: TRBJ2-2
V gene: TRBV7-3

CDR3 protein: CASSLATGASDGYTF
CDR3 DNA: TGTGCCAGCAGCTTAGCGACAGGAGCTTCGGATGGCTACACCTTC
clone size: NA
D gene: NA
J gene: TRBJ1-2
V gene: TRBV7-9

CDR3 protein: CASSRDQPQHF
CDR3 DNA: TGTGCCAGCAGCCGCGATCAGCCCCAGCATTTT
clone size: NA
D gene: NA
J gene: TRBJ1-5
V gene: TRBV28

CDR3 protein: CASSRVGQGAGSYGYTF
CDR3 DNA: TGTGCCAGCAGCCGCGTCGGACAGGGGGCTGGTTCCTATGGCTACACCTTC
clone size: NA
D gene: TRBD1
J gene: TRBJ1-2
V gene: TRBV28

CDR3 protein: CASSLGLAGGISTDTQYF
CDR3 DNA: TGCGCCAGCAGCTTGGGACTAGCGGGGGGAATCAGCACAGATACGCAGTATTTT
clone size: NA
D gene: TRBD2
J gene: TRBJ2-3
V gene: TRBV5-1

CDR3 protein: CASSVRGVRVYEQYF
CDR3 DNA: TGTGCCAGCAGTGTTCGGGGGGTACGAGTCTACGAGCAGTACTTC
clone size: once
D gene: TRBD2
J gene: TRBJ2-7
V gene: TRBV2

CDR3 protein: CASSDQGAYNEQFF
CDR3 DNA: TGTGCCAGCAGTGACCAAGGGGCCTACAATGAGCAGTTCTTC
clone size: few
D gene: NA
J gene: TRBJ2-1
V gene: TRBV6-2/TRBV6-3

CDR3 protein: CASSLREDYGYTF
CDR3 DNA: TGTGCCAGCAGTTTGAGGGAGGACTATGGCTACACCTTC
clone size: NA
D gene: NA
J gene: TRBJ1-2
V gene: TRBV27

CDR3 protein: CATCSGTAYNEQFF
CDR3 DNA: TGTGCCACCTGCTCCGGGACAGCCTACAATGAGCAGTTCTTC
clone size: NA
D gene: TRBD1
J gene: TRBJ2-1
V gene: TRBV28

CDR3 protein: CASSRTEGEETQYF
CDR3 DNA: TGTGCCAGCAGCCGTACCGAGGGGGAAGAGACCCAGTACTTC
clone size: NA
D gene: NA
J gene: TRBJ2-5
V gene: TRBV3-1/TRBV3-2

CDR3 protein: CASRPSGTENTEAFF
CDR3 DNA: TGCGCCAGCAGACCCTCTGGGACAGAGAACACTGAAGCTTTCTTT
clone size: NA
D gene: TRBD1
J gene: TRBJ1-1
V gene: TRBV5-1

CDR3 protein: CAWTISGLTNIQYF
CDR3 DNA: TGTGCCTGGACCATTAGCGGACTGACAAACATTCAGTACTTC
clone size: NA
D gene: NA
J gene: TRBJ2-4
V gene: TRBV30

CDR3 protein: CASSSPGGAGYTF
CDR3 DNA: TGTGCCAGCAGCTCCCCCGGGGGGGCTGGCTACACCTTC
clone size: NA
D gene: NA
J gene: TRBJ1-2
V gene: TRBV7-3

CDR3 protein: CASSAAPGTGAYEQYF
CDR3 DNA: TGTGCCAGCAGCGCCGCACCCGGGACAGGGGCCTACGAGCAGTACTTC
clone size: NA
D gene: TRBD1
J gene: TRBJ2-7
V gene: TRBV9

CDR3 protein: CASRRTGDTEAFF
CDR3 DNA: TGTGCCAGCAGAAGGACAGGGGACACTGAAGCTTTCTTT
clone size: NA
D gene: TRBD1
J gene: TRBJ1-1
V gene: TRBV12-3/TRBV12-4

CDR3 protein: CASSPSGASGTSYEQYF
CDR3 DNA: TGTGCCAGCTCACCATCGGGGGCTAGCGGGACTTCCTACGAGCAGTACTTC
clone size: NA
D gene: TRBD2
J gene: TRBJ2-7
V gene: TRBV18

CDR3 protein: CASSQVRAGDTGELFF
CDR3 DNA: TGTGCCAGCAGCCAAGTGAGGGCCGGCGACACCGGGGAGCTGTTTTTT
clone size: NA
D gene: NA
J gene: TRBJ2-2
V gene: TRBV4-2

CDR3 protein: CASSGTVGNNEQFF
CDR3 DNA: TGCGCCAGCAGCGGGACAGTTGGGAACAATGAGCAGTTCTTC
clone size: NA
D gene: TRBD1
J gene: TRBJ2-1
V gene: TRBV5-1

CDR3 protein: CASSPVDSYEQYF
CDR3 DNA: TGTGCCAGCTCACCTGTCGACAGCTACGAGCAGTACTTC
clone size: NA
D gene: NA
J gene: TRBJ2-7
V gene: TRBV18

CDR3 protein: CASSQEGAGGTDTQYF
CDR3 DNA: TGTGCCAGCAGCCAAGAGGGGGCAGGGGGGACAGATACGCAGTATTTT
clone size: NA
D gene: NA
J gene: TRBJ2-3
V gene: TRBV4-2

CDR3 protein: CASSLTASLVYEQYF
CDR3 DNA: TGTGCCAGCAGCCTCACGGCTAGCCTTGTCTACGAGCAGTACTTC
clone size: NA
D gene: NA
J gene: TRBJ2-7
V gene: TRBV5-4

CDR3 protein: CASSQGEREQYF
CDR3 DNA: TGTGCCAGCAGCCAAGGGGAGCGCGAGCAGTACTTC
clone size: NA
D gene: NA
J gene: TRBJ2-7
V gene: TRBV3-1/TRBV3-2

CDR3 protein: CASSQSRQNFEQYF
CDR3 DNA: TGCGCCAGCAGTCAATCGCGGCAGAACTTCGAGCAGTACTTC
clone size: few
D gene: NA
J gene: TRBJ2-7
V gene: TRBV23-1

CDR3 protein: CASSLPQGNTGELFF
CDR3 DNA: TGCGCCAGCAGCTTGCCACAGGGTAACACCGGGGAGCTGTTTTTT
clone size: NA
D gene: NA
J gene: TRBJ2-2
V gene: TRBV5-1

CDR3 protein: CASSLVQVAGEGNEQFF
CDR3 DNA: TGTGCCAGCAGCTTAGTACAGGTAGCGGGAGAGGGTAATGAGCAGTTCTTC
clone size: NA
D gene: TRBD2
J gene: TRBJ2-1
V gene: TRBV11-2